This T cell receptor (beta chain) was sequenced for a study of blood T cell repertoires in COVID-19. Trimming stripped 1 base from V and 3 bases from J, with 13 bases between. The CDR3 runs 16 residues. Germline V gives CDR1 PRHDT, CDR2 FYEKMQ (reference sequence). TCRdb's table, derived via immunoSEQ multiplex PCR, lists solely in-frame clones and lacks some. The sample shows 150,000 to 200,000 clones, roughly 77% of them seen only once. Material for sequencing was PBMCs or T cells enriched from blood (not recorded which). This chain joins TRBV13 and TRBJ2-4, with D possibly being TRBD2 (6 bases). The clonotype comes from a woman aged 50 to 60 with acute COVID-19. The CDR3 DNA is TGTGCCAGCAGCTTAGTGGGCTGGGGGGACAAAAACATTCAGTACTTC. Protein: CASSLVGWGDKNIQYF.